Listed below are T cell receptor beta chains from one sample, sequenced in a study of blood T cell repertoires in COVID-19. Clones were sequenced by immunoSEQ multiplex PCR, and TCRdb holds only the in-frame ones, with some missing. Among 100,000 to 150,000 clones listed, just over 85% were seen once. The sequencing input was peripheral blood. These receptors all stem from a woman between 45 and 60 years old with active or convalescent COVID-19. Each CDR3 is given with its conserved first and last residue. Each record gives: V gene, clone size, D gene, J gene, CDR3 DNA, CDR3 protein. D genes are given only for firm matches. Only part of the rows carry a size: once, few, many, or a class if the clone is expanded.

TRBV7-6	NA	NA	TRBJ2-7	TGTGCCAGCAGCTTGGAACAGGGCGTCTCTTACGAGCAGTACTTC	CASSLEQGVSYEQYF
TRBV2	NA	TRBD2	TRBJ2-5	TGTGCCAGCAGTGAAGGGGTGCTGGGACTAGCGGGAGTTTTGGAGACCCAGTACTTC	CASSEGVLGLAGVLETQYF
TRBV7-9	NA	TRBD2	TRBJ2-3	TGTGCCAGCACCGGTGGTAGCGGGAGGGCAGATACGCAGTATTTT	CASTGGSGRADTQYF
TRBV10-2	NA	NA	TRBJ2-1	TGCGCCAGCAGTGGAAGTCTAGCCTATGAGCAGTTCTTC	CASSGSLAYEQFF
TRBV7-8	NA	NA	TRBJ2-7	TGTGCCAGCAGCTCAGGAAGGTACGAGCAGTACTTC	CASSSGRYEQYF
TRBV30	NA	NA	TRBJ1-2	TGTGCCTGGAATCGCCCCGGACAGCGAACCTCCTATGGCTACACCTTC	CAWNRPGQRTSYGYTF
TRBV10-3	NA	NA	TRBJ2-7	TGTGCCATCATGAACCCGGCAGGGTCCTACGAGCAGTACTTC	CAIMNPAGSYEQYF
TRBV28	few	NA	TRBJ1-3	TGTGCCAGCAGTTTCGCTGGAAACACCATATATTTT	CASSFAGNTIYF
TRBV18	NA	NA	TRBJ1-1	TGTGCCAGCTCCCCCAGGGGACAATCCTCGTGGGCTTTCTTT	CASSPRGQSSWAFF
TRBV28	NA	TRBD2	TRBJ2-5	TGTGCCAGCAGTACCCGAATGTGGGGCGGGGGCCAAGAGACCCAGTACTTC	CASSTRMWGGGQETQYF
TRBV4-3	NA	NA	TRBJ1-6	TGCGCCAGCAGCCCCTACTTTTCCCTGACAGGTATCAGTTCACCCCTCCACTTT	CASSPYFSLTGISSPLHF
TRBV19	NA	NA	TRBJ2-3	TGTGCCAGTAGTAGTATCGGACATTTTGAAACAGATACGCAGTATTTT	CASSSIGHFETDTQYF
TRBV28	NA	TRBD1	TRBJ2-7	TGTGCCAGCAGTCGGACAGGGTACCCCTACGAGCAGTACTTC	CASSRTGYPYEQYF
TRBV4-1	once	TRBD2	TRBJ2-3	TGCGCCAGCAGCCAAGACGCGGGAGGAACAGATACGCAGTATTTT	CASSQDAGGTDTQYF
TRBV7-2	NA	TRBD1	TRBJ1-2	TGTGCCAGCAGCTTAGGTCCAGGGGGCTACTTGATAAACTATGGCTACACCTTC	CASSLGPGGYLINYGYTF
TRBV3-1/TRBV3-2	NA	TRBD1	TRBJ1-3	TGTGCCAGCAGCCTCAAGATGGTATGGGACAGGTTCTCTGGAAACACCATATATTTT	CASSLKMVWDRFSGNTIYF
TRBV7-2	NA	NA	TRBJ1-5	TGTGCCAGCAGCTTAGGCTGGGGGCCCAATCAGCCCCAGCATTTT	CASSLGWGPNQPQHF
TRBV5-1	NA	TRBD2	TRBJ2-5	TGCGCCAGCAGCTTGATGTCTAGCGGGAGCGGTGAGACCCAGTACTTC	CASSLMSSGSGETQYF
TRBV25-1	NA	TRBD2	TRBJ2-7	TGTGCCAGCAGTGGCCCTAGCGGGAGGGCCATACAGCAGTACTTC	CASSGPSGRAIQQYF
TRBV5-5	NA	NA	TRBJ1-1	TGTGCCAGCAGCTTGCCCCGGGGTTACACTGAAGCTTTCTTT	CASSLPRGYTEAFF
TRBV2	NA	NA	TRBJ1-1	TGTGCCAGCAGTGTCCTTCAATCCGGGGGCACTGAAGCTTTCTTT	CASSVLQSGGTEAFF
TRBV5-6	NA	TRBD2	TRBJ2-1	TGTGCCAGCAGCTTGGCCAGCGGGAGAGGGTACAATGAGCAGTTCTTC	CASSLASGRGYNEQFF
TRBV19	NA	TRBD1	TRBJ1-3	TGTGCCAGTAGTAGACGACAGGGGGATTTCTCTGGAAACACCATATATTTT	CASSRRQGDFSGNTIYF
TRBV21-1	NA	NA	TRBJ2-7	TGTGCCAGCAGCAAAGATAGGACAGGCGCCACCTACGAGCAGTACTTC	CASSKDRTGATYEQYF
TRBV6-6	NA	NA	TRBJ2-1	TGTGCCAGCAGTCGACGCGAGTACAATGAGCAGTTCTTC	CASSRREYNEQFF
TRBV5-1	once	TRBD2	TRBJ2-7	TGCGCCAGCAGCCCCCAGCTAGCGGGTTACTACGAGCAGTACTTC	CASSPQLAGYYEQYF
TRBV2	few	NA	TRBJ1-1	TGTGCCAGCAGTGACAGGGCGGCCACTGAAGCTTTCTTT	CASSDRAATEAFF
TRBV5-8	NA	TRBD2	TRBJ2-1	TGTGCCAGCAGCGCGGGACTAGCGGGAGCGGACAATGAGCAGTTCTTC	CASSAGLAGADNEQFF
TRBV14	NA	NA	TRBJ2-2	TGTGCCAGCAAGCCAGGGGCGATGAACACCGGGGAGCTGTTTTTT	CASKPGAMNTGELFF
TRBV6-2/TRBV6-3	NA	TRBD1	TRBJ1-2	TGTGCCAGCAGTCGACAGGGGAGGTATGGCTACACCTTC	CASSRQGRYGYTF
TRBV9	NA	NA	TRBJ1-3	TGTGCCAGCAGCTCCCGGGACACCCTATTCTCTGGAAACACCATATATTTT	CASSSRDTLFSGNTIYF
TRBV3-1/TRBV3-2	NA	NA	TRBJ2-7	TGTGCCAGCAGCCATGGGGCGGGACGGGACGAGCAGTACTTC	CASSHGAGRDEQYF
TRBV28	few	TRBD1	TRBJ2-7	TGTGCCAGCAGGCCCGGACAGGTCGGAGAGCAGTACTTC	CASRPGQVGEQYF
TRBV4-3	NA	TRBD2	TRBJ2-1	TGCGCCAGCAGCCAAGATATCGCGGGAGGGCTCCGGAATGAGCAGTTCTTC	CASSQDIAGGLRNEQFF
TRBV2	NA	NA	TRBJ2-5	TGTGCCAGCAGTGAAGCGAATCAGGGATTGGAGACCCAGTACTTC	CASSEANQGLETQYF
TRBV28	NA	NA	TRBJ1-2	TGTGCCAGCAGTTTATCAGGATACGGCTACACCTTC	CASSLSGYGYTF
TRBV4-2	NA	TRBD2	TRBJ2-7	TGTGCCAGCAGCATTGGCAGGGGCAGGACTAGCGGGACTGACGAGCAGTACTTC	CASSIGRGRTSGTDEQYF
TRBV24-1	NA	NA	TRBJ1-2	TGTGCCACCAGTGCACAGCCTAACTATGGCTACACCTTC	CATSAQPNYGYTF
TRBV13	NA	NA	TRBJ1-2	TGTGCCAGCAGCTTATACAGGGACACTAACTATGGCTACACCTTC	CASSLYRDTNYGYTF
TRBV28	NA	TRBD2	TRBJ2-5	TGTGCCAGCAGGAAGTCCGGGGGGGCTCAAGAGACCCAGTACTTC	CASRKSGGAQETQYF
TRBV28	NA	NA	TRBJ2-2	TGTGCCAGCAGTTTCGGTGCCGGGGAGCTGTTTTTT	CASSFGAGELFF
TRBV12-3/TRBV12-4	once	NA	TRBJ1-3	TGTGCCAGCAGGAGGGAGTCCGGAAACACCATATATTTT	CASRRESGNTIYF
TRBV9	NA	NA	TRBJ2-1	TGTGCCAGCAGCCTCCCAGGGGCTAATGAGCAGTTCTTC	CASSLPGANEQFF
TRBV2	NA	TRBD2	TRBJ2-7	TGTGCCAGCAGAATCGGGACTAGCGTATACAGTTCCTACGAGCAGTACTTC	CASRIGTSVYSSYEQYF
TRBV5-6	NA	TRBD2	TRBJ2-1	TGTGCCAGCAGCTTGGGCGAGCGGGAGGACTACAATGAGCAGTTCTTC	CASSLGEREDYNEQFF
TRBV30	NA	NA	TRBJ2-5	TGTGCCTGGAGACCGGGAAAAGAGACCCAGTACTTC	CAWRPGKETQYF
TRBV29-1	NA	TRBD1	TRBJ2-2	TGCAGCGTTCAGGGACAGTATACCGGGGAGCTGTTTTTT	CSVQGQYTGELFF
TRBV6-5	NA	NA	TRBJ1-4	TGTGCCAGCCGACCTGGGGGGAGGAGTGAAAAACTGTTTTTT	CASRPGGRSEKLFF
TRBV4-3	NA	NA	TRBJ2-3	TGCGCCAGCAGCCCTGACTCCCCCTACGGGACTAGCACAGATACGCAGTATTTT	CASSPDSPYGTSTDTQYF
TRBV11-3	NA	NA	TRBJ2-5	TGTGCCAGCAGCTTAGGTCTGCAAGAGACCCAGTACTTC	CASSLGLQETQYF
TRBV28	NA	NA	TRBJ2-2	TGTGCCAGCAGTTTACGCCCAGGCGCCGCCGGGGAGCTGTTTTTT	CASSLRPGAAGELFF
TRBV4-2	once	NA	TRBJ2-1	TGTGCCAGCAGCCATTTACAAAACAATGAGCAGTTCTTC	CASSHLQNNEQFF
TRBV5-1	NA	TRBD2	TRBJ2-5	TGCGCCAGCAGCCGTTTAGCGGGGGTTCTCCAAGAGACCCAGTACTTC	CASSRLAGVLQETQYF
TRBV7-9	NA	NA	TRBJ1-1	TGTGCCAGCAGCTTGATTCGGGTGAACACTGAAGCTTTCTTT	CASSLIRVNTEAFF
TRBV7-3	once	TRBD2	TRBJ2-1	TGTGCCAGCAGCTTATCTCCTCGGGGGGGCACTTCCAATGAGCAGTTCTTC	CASSLSPRGGTSNEQFF